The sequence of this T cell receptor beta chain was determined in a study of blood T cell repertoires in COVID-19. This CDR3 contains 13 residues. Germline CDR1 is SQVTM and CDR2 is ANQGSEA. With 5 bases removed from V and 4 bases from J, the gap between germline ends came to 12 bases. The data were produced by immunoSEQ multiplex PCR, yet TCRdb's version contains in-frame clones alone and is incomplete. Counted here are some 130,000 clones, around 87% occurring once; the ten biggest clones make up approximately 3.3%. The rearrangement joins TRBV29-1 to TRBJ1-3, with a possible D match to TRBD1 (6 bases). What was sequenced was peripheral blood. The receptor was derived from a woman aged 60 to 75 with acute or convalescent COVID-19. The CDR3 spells CSVLPQGGNTIYF. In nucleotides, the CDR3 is TGCAGCGTTCTACCACAGGGCGGAAACACCATATATTTT.